These 14 T cell receptor beta chains originate from one sample sequenced in a study of blood T cell repertoires in COVID-19. Measured with immunoSEQ multiplex PCR; TCRdb has only the in-frame clones, and not every one. The sample consists of around 190,000 clones, roughly four fifths of them appearing once. Sequenced: peripheral blood. These receptors all come from a woman between 70 and 85 years old with COVID-19, enrolled during active disease.

This clone occurred a few times. The rearrangement links TRBV5-1 to TRBJ1-2, with 9 bases lining up with TRBD1. Germline CDR1 SGHRS, CDR2 YFSETQ. The V gene end was trimmed by 3 bases and the J gene end by 7 bases; junction bases not matched to a gene: 7. CDR3 length: 14 residues. CDR3 DNA: TGCGCCAGCAGCTCGGGACAGGGAAACGTTGGCTACACCTTC. This encodes CASSSGQGNVGYTF.

Regarding this clone: One junction end does not reproduce the germline sequence, and a read error may be involved. This sequence joins TRBV3-1 (or the pseudogene TRBV3-2) and TRBJ1-5; D possibly corresponds to TRBD1 (6 bases). The germline CDR1 and CDR2 sequences are LGHDT and YNNKEL (reference sequence). The CDR3 is 14 residues long. The CDR3 reads CASSQGNRVQPQHF. The CDR3 DNA reads as TGTGCCAGCAGTCAAGGGAACAGGGTGCAGCCCCAGCATTTT.

The chain combines TRBV27 with TRBJ2-5; 10 bases agree with TRBD2. Germline V gene lookup returns CDR1 MNHEY and CDR2 SMNVEV (reference sequence). The V gene end was trimmed by 5 bases and the J gene end by 5 bases; junction bases not matched to a gene: 14. This CDR3 has 17 amino acids. The chain's CDR3 is CASSPIFSSGRGETQYF. CDR3 coding DNA: TGTGCCAGCAGTCCCATTTTTTCTAGCGGGAGAGGGGAGACCCAGTACTTC.

The J gene is TRBJ2-2, the V gene TRBV10-3; 9 bases align to TRBD1. This CDR3 comprises 14 residues. The junction had 2 bases not matched to a gene; V was cut back by 6 bases and J by 3 bases. The germline V gene encodes CDR1 ENHRY and CDR2 SYGVKD. The CDR3 loop reads CAISRTGDTGELFF. CDR3 nucleotides: TGTGCCATCAGCCGGACAGGGGACACCGGGGAGCTGTTTTTT.

This sequence joins TRBV5-4 and TRBJ2-2; 10 positions match TRBD2. The CDR3 is 15 residues long. Germline CDR1 reads SGHNT; CDR2 reads YYREEE (reference sequence). Trimming took 0 bases from V and 7 from J; bases not matched to a gene: 3. The CDR3 is CASSLALAGGGELFF. The CDR3 DNA is TGTGCCAGCAGCTTGGCCTTAGCGGGAGGCGGGGAGCTGTTTTTT.

The CDR3 here is CASSPQGLAGLEQFF. CDR3 sequence (DNA): TGTGCCAGCAGCCCGCAGGGACTAGCGGGATTGGAGCAGTTCTTC. This rearrangement joins TRBV3-1 (or the pseudogene TRBV3-2) to TRBJ2-1, with 13 bases that match TRBD2. V shed 4 bases, J shed 10 bases, and the junction held 7 bases outside the gene matches. This CDR3 spans 15 amino acids. Germline lookup yields CDR1 LGHDT and CDR2 YNNKEL (reference sequence).

The rearrangement links TRBV19 to TRBJ2-3; TRBD2 agrees at 12 bases. Germline V gene data show CDR1 as LNHDA and CDR2 as SQIVND (reference sequence). CDR3 length equals 15 residues. With V trimmed by 4 bases and J by 3 bases, 2 bases remained unmatched. This chain's CDR3 is CASSRLAGETDTQYF. CDR3 coding DNA: TGTGCCAGTAGTAGACTAGCGGGAGAGACAGATACGCAGTATTTT.

CDR3 sequence reads: CASSQDRVRENYGYTF. The CDR3 DNA sequence: TGTGCCAGCAGCCAGGACAGGGTTCGTGAAAACTATGGCTACACCTTC. This rearrangement joins TRBV7-8 to TRBJ1-2; TRBD1 aligns across 8 bases. Germline loops: CDR1 SGHVS, CDR2 FQNEAQ. J was trimmed by 2 bases and V by 5 bases; bases with no gene match: 10. CDR3 size: 16 residues.

This clone was recorded once. This sequence joins TRBV5-6 and TRBJ1-6; no firm D call. The germline CDR1 and CDR2 sequences are SGHDT and YYEEEE. The CDR3 has 17 residues. Trimming stripped 0 bases from V and 1 base from J, with 11 bases between. The CDR3 coding sequence is TGTGCCAGCAGCTTGGTGGACCGCGGGTCCTATAATTCACCCCTCCACTTT. Protein product: CASSLVDRGSYNSPLHF.

This clone has only one observation. V usage is TRBV7-2 and J usage is TRBJ1-2, with D possibly TRBD1 on 6 matching bases. Germline assignment: CDR1 SGHTA and CDR2 FQGNSA. This CDR3 is 14 amino acids long. Trimming pared 8 bases from V and 0 bases from J, leaving 13 bases between. CDR3 DNA: TGTGCCAGCCGGGACACCAGCTCTAACTATGGCTACACCTTC. It specifies CASRDTSSNYGYTF.

The V call is TRBV9, the J call TRBJ2-7; 10 bases align to TRBD1. Germline-derived CDR1 and CDR2 are SGDLS and YYNGEE. V shed 1 base and J 5 bases; nucleotides not matched to a gene: 9. The CDR3 consists of 16 residues. CDR3 in amino acids: CASSVSHGTGVDEQYF. The CDR3 DNA reads TGTGCCAGCAGCGTATCCCACGGGACAGGGGTCGACGAGCAGTACTTC.

This clone was seen just once. V and J are TRBV5-4 and TRBJ2-1; 16 nucleotides agree with TRBD2. Germline loops: CDR1 SGHNT, CDR2 YYREEE (reference sequence). V trimming: 3 bases; J trimming: 7 bases; junction bases outside the gene matches: 7. This CDR3 has 17 residues. CDR3 nucleotides: TGTGCCAGCAGCTCTCATAAGGGACTAGCGGGAGGGAATGAGCAGTTCTTC. This gives the protein CASSSHKGLAGGNEQFF.

The J gene is TRBJ1-4, the V gene TRBV28; TRBD1 is a possible D gene (6 bases). From germline, CDR1 is MDHEN and CDR2 SYDVKM. V was pared by 7 bases and J by 8 bases, with 20 bases between. The CDR3 contains 15 residues. The CDR3 region is CASNPPGQGREKLFF. In DNA form, the CDR3 reads TGTGCCAGCAACCCCCCGGGCCAGGGGCGGGAAAAACTGTTTTTT.

The CDR3 loop reads CASSLGLAPGGYTF. CDR3 coding DNA: TGTGCCAGCAGCTTAGGATTGGCGCCCGGGGGCTACACCTTC. The V and J genes are TRBV7-8 and TRBJ1-2; no reliable D call. The CDR3 covers 14 residues. Germline V gene lookup returns CDR1 SGHVS and CDR2 FQNEAQ. Trimming shortened V by 1 base and J by 8 bases, and 14 bases separated the two germline ends.